This TCR beta chain was sequenced during a study of CD8+CD57+ T cells in acquired aplastic anemia. As for the study in general: Sorted cells (CD4+ and CD8+) yielded DNA amounts that averaged 3.2 ug.

The V end lost 5 bases, the J end lost 6 bases, and 13 bases lay between the germline ends. CDR1 SGHAT and CDR2 FQNNGV come from the germline V gene. This CDR3 is built from 13 residues. Overall study results and limits: The same twenty-nine CD8+ CDR3 sequences occurred in patients and in controls.

Worth noting for this clonotype: The antigen is undetermined. A much more abundant neighbour one base away suggests this may be a read error.

TCR beta VDJ and CDR3 profiling used genomic DNA as template. TCRdb reprocessed the reads with MiXCR, giving one entry per CDR3 protein. The table records 400,000 to 450,000 distinct CDR3 sequences, around 68% of them present only once. The TCR was taken from a human donor in good health, serving as a control. Sequenced: sorted CD4+, CD8+, or CD8+CD57+ T cells (not recorded which) from PBMCs. The gene calls are TRBV11-2 and TRBJ1-1, with D perhaps TRBD1 (5 bases). The CDR3 loop is CASSLQGGAEAFF. CDR3 DNA sequence: TGTGCCAGCAGCCTTCAGGGTGGCGCTGAAGCTTTCTTT.